These 10 T cell receptor beta chains originate from one sample sequenced in a study of esophageal squamous cell carcinoma under preoperative chemotherapy. The time point: before preoperative PTX-NDP chemotherapy. TCRdb ran MiXCR on the PCR reads and lists one entry per CDR3 protein. The sample consists of about 16,000 distinct CDR3 sequences, roughly half of them appearing once. Specimen collection occurred from a patient given preoperative chemotherapy. These receptors were taken from a human donor with esophageal squamous cell carcinoma. The donor label of this sample is uncertain.

In this sample, this clonotype turned up many times. The CDR3 region is CASSSLAGDSGGYNEQFF. CDR3 coding DNA: TGTGCCAGCAGCTCGCTAGCGGGAGACTCGGGCGGTTACAATGAGCAGTTCTTC. This chain uses TRBV7-3 with TRBJ2-1, with TRBD2 matching 10 bases. The CDR3 spans 18 residues. Germline V gene data show CDR1 as SGHTA and CDR2 as FQGTGA. Unmatched junction bases numbered 13, after V lost 4 bases and J lost 4 bases.

V gene TRBV7-8 combines with J gene TRBJ1-2; 7 bases map to TRBD1. The ends lost 1 base at V and 5 bases at J; junction bases unmatched: 4. Germline V lookup: CDR1 SGHVS, CDR2 FQNEAQ. The CDR3 consists of 14 residues. The CDR3 DNA sequence: TGTGCCAGCAGCTTAGGAGGGACAGTGTATGGCTACACCTTC. Protein sequence: CASSLGGTVYGYTF.

Of note for this clonotype: One end of the junction varies from germline; a read error may be responsible. This chain uses TRBV7-8 with TRBJ2-6, with 8 bases aligning to TRBD1. Germline values: CDR1 SGHVS, CDR2 FQNEAQ. This CDR3 spans 19 amino acids. The CDR3, as DNA: TGTGCCAGCAGCCCCCACCGGACAGGGATTTCTCCTGGGGCCTACGAGCAGAATTTC. Translation: CASSPHRTGISPGAYEQNF.

This clonotype was observed once. The genes are TRBV12-3 or TRBV12-4 and TRBJ2-6; D call uncertain. V dropped 2 bases and J dropped 5 bases, with 4 bases sitting between them. The CDR3 length is 13 residues. The chain's CDR3 is CASSLFRANVLTF. The CDR3 nucleotides are TGTGCCAGCAGTTTATTCAGGGCCAACGTCCTGACTTTC.

This chain joins TRBV7-2 and TRBJ2-1; 13 positions match TRBD2. This CDR3 contains 16 residues. The V gene's germline CDR1 is SGHTA and CDR2 FQGNSA. The V gene end was trimmed by 5 bases and the J gene end by 7 bases; junction bases not matched to a gene: 8. CDR3 amino acids: CASSPRTSGRENEQFF. CDR3 sequence (DNA): TGTGCCAGCAGCCCCCGGACTAGCGGGAGAGAGAATGAGCAGTTCTTC.

The rearrangement links TRBV18 to TRBJ1-1, with D perhaps TRBD1 (5 bases). This CDR3 has 16 amino acids. Trimming shortened V by 4 bases and J by 3 bases, and 18 bases separated the two germline ends. The V gene's germline CDR1 is KGHSH and CDR2 LQKENI. CDR3: CASSLTGGFGYTEAFF. The CDR3 coding sequence is TGTGCCAGCTCACTTACCGGGGGATTCGGGTACACTGAAGCTTTCTTT.

The J gene is TRBJ2-5, the V gene TRBV7-2; a weak D match, TRBD1 (5 bases). The CDR3 sequence is 15 residues long. CDR1 is SGHTA and CDR2 is FQGNSA in the germline V gene. Deletions cut 1 base from V and 9 bases from J, with 18 bases between. The CDR3 DNA is TGTGCCAGCAGCTTAGGGGGCCGCGGCCACGACGCCCAGTACTTC. It translates to CASSLGGRGHDAQYF.

This clonotype has only one observation. Mismatch with germline at one junction end may stem from a read error. This sequence joins TRBV6-1 and TRBJ2-2, with D possibly TRBD1 on 6 matching bases. The CDR3 has 15 amino acids. Germline V gene data show CDR1 as MNHNS and CDR2 as SASEGT. This CDR3 is CASRTGHGDTDALYF. The CDR3 DNA reads TGTGCCAGCAGAACCGGACATGGGGACACCGATGCGCTGTATTTT.

The CDR3 sequence: CASSQIPGRFQETQYF. The DNA for the CDR3 is TGTGCCAGCAGCCAAATTCCGGGGCGGTTCCAAGAGACCCAGTACTTC. J is TRBJ2-5 and V is TRBV3-1; D tentatively fits TRBD1 or TRBD2 (5 bases each). This CDR3 has 16 residues. V shed 2 bases and J shed 1 base, with 14 bases lying between them. The V gene's germline CDR1 is LGHDT and CDR2 YNNKEL (reference sequence).

The V gene is TRBV5-4, the J gene TRBJ2-3; 10 bases fit TRBD2. The last part of the DNA fits TRBJ2-7 better; the J call may be wrong. Germline CDR1 reads SGHNT; CDR2 reads YYREEE (reference sequence). This CDR3 is built from 16 residues. CDR3 DNA sequence: TGTGCCTGTAGGCGGGGCGTAGCGGGAGGCCAAGATACGCAGTACTTC. Encoded protein: CACRRGVAGGQDTQYF.